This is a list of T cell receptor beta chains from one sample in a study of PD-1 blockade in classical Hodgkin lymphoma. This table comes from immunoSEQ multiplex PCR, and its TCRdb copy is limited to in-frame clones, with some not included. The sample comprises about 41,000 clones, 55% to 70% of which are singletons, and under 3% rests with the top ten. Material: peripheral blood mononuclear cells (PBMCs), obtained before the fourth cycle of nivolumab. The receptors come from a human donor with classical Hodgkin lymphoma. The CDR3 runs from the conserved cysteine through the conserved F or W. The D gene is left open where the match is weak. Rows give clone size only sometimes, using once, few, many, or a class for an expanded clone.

TGTGCCAGCAGTTACCGAAGTACGGGAGCTACGCAGTATTTT	CASSYRSTGATQYF	TRBV6-5	.	.	TRBJ2-3
TGTGCCAGCGGGGACAGGGGAGGGGAGACCCAGTACTTC	CASGDRGGETQYF	TRBV7-2	TRBD1	.	TRBJ2-5
TGTGCCAGCAGTGAAGAGGTGGAGGACACTGAAGCTTTCTTT	CASSEEVEDTEAFF	TRBV25-1	.	.	TRBJ1-1
TGTGCCAGCAGGGGGGGCGGGACCTACGAGCAGTACTTC	CASRGGGTYEQYF	TRBV11-2	.	.	TRBJ2-7
TGTGCCAGCAGTTCACTCCAAATTCCGATAACAGGGCCCCAGCATTTT	CASSSLQIPITGPQHF	TRBV6-9	.	.	TRBJ1-5
TGTGCCAGTAGTGGTGGGACAGGGGCCTACAATGAGCAGTTCTTC	CASSGGTGAYNEQFF	TRBV19	TRBD1	many	TRBJ2-1
TGTGCCAGCAGTGAATTAGGACAATTGTATGGCTACACCTTC	CASSELGQLYGYTF	TRBV2	.	.	TRBJ1-2
TGCAGCGTCGTATCGGGAGGCTACACCTTC	CSVVSGGYTF	TRBV29-1	.	.	TRBJ1-2
TGTGCCAGCAGTGCGGGGGGTCCTATAGGCTCCTACAATGAGCAGTTCTTC	CASSAGGPIGSYNEQFF	TRBV9	TRBD2	.	TRBJ2-1
TGTGCCAGCAGCTCCCAGACAGTACAAGAGACCCAGTACTTC	CASSSQTVQETQYF	TRBV7-9	.	few	TRBJ2-5
TGTGCCAGTAGCCCCCTGCAGGGGGGCCCCTACGAGCAGTACTTC	CASSPLQGGPYEQYF	TRBV19	.	.	TRBJ2-7
TGCGCCAGCAGCTCCCCAACGGGGGTGGGGGCCGCTGAAAAAGAGACCCAGTACTTC	CASSSPTGVGAAEKETQYF	TRBV5-1	.	.	TRBJ2-5
TGCGCCAGCAGCCATGTTAATCTAGTGGTGTATGAAAAACTGTTTTTT	CASSHVNLVVYEKLFF	TRBV4-1	.	.	TRBJ1-4
TGTGCCAGCAGTCACCGGGACGGACCTGAAGCTTTCTTT	CASSHRDGPEAFF	TRBV6-6	.	.	TRBJ1-1
TGTGCCAGCAGCTTAGGGACAGTGGCACCCCTCCACTTT	CASSLGTVAPLHF	TRBV5-6	TRBD1	many	TRBJ1-6
TGTGCCAGCAACTTTAGGGGGCGAGTTTCACCCCTCCACTTT	CASNFRGRVSPLHF	TRBV5-6	TRBD1	.	TRBJ1-6
TGCAGCGTCTCCAGGGTTAACTATGGCTACACCTTC	CSVSRVNYGYTF	TRBV29-1	.	.	TRBJ1-2
TGTGCCAGCAGCGGGGGTTGGGGGGCAACGTATACTGAAGCTTTCTTT	CASSGGWGATYTEAFF	TRBV9	.	.	TRBJ1-1
TGTGCCAGCAACGACCGGGGGGCGGGAAATTCACCCCTCCACTTT	CASNDRGAGNSPLHF	TRBV6-5	.	once	TRBJ1-6
TGTGCCTGGTCCCGGCAAGCGAACACTGAAGCTTTCTTT	CAWSRQANTEAFF	TRBV30	.	.	TRBJ1-1
TGTGCCAGCAGCCAACACTTAACAGGGGAACGCGAGCAGTACTTC	CASSQHLTGEREQYF	TRBV7-8	TRBD1	.	TRBJ2-7
TGTGCCAGCACTCTTATGACAGGGGGAGTCACTGAAGCTTTCTTT	CASTLMTGGVTEAFF	TRBV6-5	TRBD1	.	TRBJ1-1
TGTGCCAGCATAGAAATGGCAGGGGGCGTTCAGAATGAAAAACTGTTTTTT	CASIEMAGGVQNEKLFF	TRBV2	TRBD1	.	TRBJ1-4
TGTGCCAGCAGACAGGGGGTAACTGAAGCTTTCTTT	CASRQGVTEAFF	TRBV19	TRBD1	.	TRBJ1-1
TGTGCCAGCAGACGGGTCGAGGGCTCCTACGAGCAGTACTTC	CASRRVEGSYEQYF	TRBV6-1	.	.	TRBJ2-7
TGTGCCAGCTCACCGGAACAGGACTCCACCGGGGAGCTGTTTTTT	CASSPEQDSTGELFF	TRBV18	.	.	TRBJ2-2
TGTGCCAGCAGCTCTCAGACAGGGGGCCAAGAGACCCAGTACTTC	CASSSQTGGQETQYF	TRBV7-3	TRBD1	.	TRBJ2-5
TGCGCCAGCAGCTTGGCCCCTATACAGGGCCAGAACACTGAAGCTTTCTTT	CASSLAPIQGQNTEAFF	TRBV5-1	.	few	TRBJ1-1
TGTGCCATCAGTGAGTCGGCGGGGTTTGGGGGGACCTACGAGCAGTACTTC	CAISESAGFGGTYEQYF	TRBV10-3	.	.	TRBJ2-7
TGTGCCAGCAGTCGAGCCACTAGAGGCAACGAGCAGTACTTC	CASSRATRGNEQYF	TRBV27	.	.	TRBJ2-7
TGTGCCAGCTCACGGGGTGGGAACACTGAAGCTTTCTTT	CASSRGGNTEAFF	TRBV18	.	.	TRBJ1-1
TGTGCCAGCAGACCCCTCGGGACAGGGGTGGGGGCTAATGAAAAACTGTTTTTT	CASRPLGTGVGANEKLFF	TRBV27	TRBD1	.	TRBJ1-4
TGTGCCAGTAGTAGGCTAGCGGGGGACCACAATGAGCAGTTCTTC	CASSRLAGDHNEQFF	TRBV19	TRBD2	few	TRBJ2-1
TGTGCCAGTAGTCAAAGTCGGTACGAGCAGTACTTC	CASSQSRYEQYF	TRBV19	.	many	TRBJ2-7
TGTGCCACCAGCAGAGATCGCCGGACCGCTGGAAACACCATATATTTT	CATSRDRRTAGNTIYF	TRBV15	.	many	TRBJ1-3
TGTGCCAGCTCCTTGGGGAACTATGGCTACACCTTC	CASSLGNYGYTF	TRBV6-5	.	.	TRBJ1-2
TGTGCCAGCAGCTTAGGCGGGGCGCGGGGTGAGCAGTTCTTC	CASSLGGARGEQFF	TRBV11-3	.	.	TRBJ2-1
TGCGCCAGCAGCTTAATCGGGGGGAACACTGAAGCTTTCTTT	CASSLIGGNTEAFF	TRBV5-1	.	.	TRBJ1-1
TGTGCCACCAGCATACGAACAGGGTTAGCTGGAAACACCATATATTTT	CATSIRTGLAGNTIYF	TRBV15	.	few	TRBJ1-3
TGCGCCAGCAGCCAACCACTAGGCGAGGCTTTCTTT	CASSQPLGEAFF	TRBV4-1	.	.	TRBJ1-1
TGCGCCAGCAGCCATCAACCTAGCGGGGAGGAGGGAAATACGCAGTATTTT	CASSHQPSGEEGNTQYF	TRBV4-1	TRBD2	.	TRBJ2-3
TGTGCCAGCAGCCAAATACAGGGGTCCTACGAGCAGTACTTC	CASSQIQGSYEQYF	TRBV7-8	TRBD1	.	TRBJ2-7
TGTGCCAGCAGCTTGGGAAGAGGCTTCAATCAGCCCCAGCATTTT	CASSLGRGFNQPQHF	TRBV5-6	.	.	TRBJ1-5
TGTGCCAGCAGCTCCAACCGGGTGCGGGAGCTGTTTTTT	CASSSNRVRELFF	TRBV11-1	.	.	TRBJ2-2
TGTGCCAGCAGAGTCTACAGGGGGTCTTCCTACGAGCAGTACTTC	CASRVYRGSSYEQYF	TRBV27	TRBD1	few	TRBJ2-7
TGCGCCAGCAGCTTATTGTTACGGGGGGGCCTCAATGAGCAGTTCTTC	CASSLLLRGGLNEQFF	TRBV5-1	TRBD2	.	TRBJ2-1
TGTGCCTGGGATACAGGAAACACCGGGGAGCTGTTTTTT	CAWDTGNTGELFF	TRBV30	.	.	TRBJ2-2
TGTGCCAGCAGCGTAGATGCTGACTCAGACAGGGCCTATGGCTACACCTTC	CASSVDADSDRAYGYTF	TRBV9	TRBD1	.	TRBJ1-2
TGTGCCAGCAGCCGTCGTTTGACGGAGACCCAGTACTTC	CASSRRLTETQYF	TRBV7-2	.	.	TRBJ2-5
TGTGCCAGCAGTCCACTGGCGGCGGAAGAGACCCAGTACTTC	CASSPLAAEETQYF	TRBV28	.	.	TRBJ2-5
TGTGCCACAGGGGAAGGGGGTACTCCCAGCTCCTACGAGCAGTACTTC	CATGEGGTPSSYEQYF	TRBV2	.	.	TRBJ2-7
TGTGCCAGTGAACAGAGGACAGGGGGCACGACCGGGGAGCTGTTTTTT	CASEQRTGGTTGELFF	TRBV19	TRBD1	.	TRBJ2-2
TGTGCCAGCAGCTCCGCAGGGAATCAGCCCCAGCATTTT	CASSSAGNQPQHF	TRBV11-2	.	.	TRBJ1-5
TGTGCCAGCAGTGGACAACTCGGGACAGTCTCCTACGAGCAGTACTTC	CASSGQLGTVSYEQYF	TRBV6-1	TRBD1	.	TRBJ2-7
TGTGCCAGCAGCCAAGAGGAGAGGGGTTCAAGCGAAGAGACCCAGTACTTC	CASSQEERGSSEETQYF	TRBV4-2	.	.	TRBJ2-5